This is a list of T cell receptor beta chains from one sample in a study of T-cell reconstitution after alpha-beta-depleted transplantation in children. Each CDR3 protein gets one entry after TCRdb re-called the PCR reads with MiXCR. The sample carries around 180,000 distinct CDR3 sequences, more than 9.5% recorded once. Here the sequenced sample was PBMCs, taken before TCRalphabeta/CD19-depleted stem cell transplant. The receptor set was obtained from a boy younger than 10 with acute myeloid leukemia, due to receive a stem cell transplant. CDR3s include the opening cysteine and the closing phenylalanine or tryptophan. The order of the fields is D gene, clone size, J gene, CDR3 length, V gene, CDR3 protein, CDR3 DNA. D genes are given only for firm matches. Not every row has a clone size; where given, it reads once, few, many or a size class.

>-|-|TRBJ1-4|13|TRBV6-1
CVAAGTVDEKLFF
TGTGTCGCGGCGGGGACGGTGGATGAAAAACTGTTTTTT
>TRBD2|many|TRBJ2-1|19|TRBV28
CASRGTSGSQLALYNEQFF
TGTGCCAGCCGGGGGACTAGCGGGAGTCAACTCGCACTCTACAATGAGCAGTTCTTC
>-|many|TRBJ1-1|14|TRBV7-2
CASSLWGGNTEAFF
TGTGCCAGCAGCTTATGGGGCGGGAACACTGAAGCTTTCTTT
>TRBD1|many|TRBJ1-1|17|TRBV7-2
CASSSGQAVLLNTEAFF
TGTGCCAGCAGCTCGGGACAGGCGGTACTCTTGAACACTGAAGCTTTCTTT
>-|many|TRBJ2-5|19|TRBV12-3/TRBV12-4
CASSPRQGRSELARETQYF
TGTGCCAGCAGTCCAAGACAGGGCCGCTCCGAACTAGCGAGGGAGACCCAGTACTTC
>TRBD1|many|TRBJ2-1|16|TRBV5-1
CASSLASGQLYNEQFF
TGCGCCAGCAGCTTGGCCTCGGGACAGCTCTACAATGAGCAGTTCTTC
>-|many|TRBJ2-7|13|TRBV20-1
CSASTNRDYEQYF
TGCAGTGCCAGCACGAACAGGGACTACGAGCAGTACTTC
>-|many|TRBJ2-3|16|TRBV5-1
CASRLPKGGGTDTQYF
TGCGCCAGCAGACTACCAAAGGGAGGAGGCACAGATACGCAGTATTTT
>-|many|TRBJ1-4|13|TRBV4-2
CASSQASYEKLFF
TGTGCCAGCAGCCAAGCATCTTATGAAAAACTGTTTTTT
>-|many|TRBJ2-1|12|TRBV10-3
CAISDSYNEQFF
TGTGCCATCAGTGACTCATACAATGAGCAGTTCTTC
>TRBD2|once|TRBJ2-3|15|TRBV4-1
CASSPGTSVTDTQYF
TGCGCCAGCAGCCCCGGAACTAGCGTCACGGATACGCAGTATTTT
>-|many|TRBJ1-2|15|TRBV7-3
CASSLNPGRDYGYTF
TGTGCCAGCAGCTTAAATCCAGGGAGGGACTATGGCTACACCTTC
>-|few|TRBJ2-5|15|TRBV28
CASTSRGRAVETQYF
TGTGCCAGCACCTCAAGGGGCAGGGCGGTTGAGACCCAGTACTTC
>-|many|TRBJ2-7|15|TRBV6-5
CASSYSGLSSNEQYF
TGTGCCAGCAGTTACTCCGGACTATCTTCTAACGAGCAGTACTTC
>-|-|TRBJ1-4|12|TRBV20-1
CSARATNEKLSF
TGCAGTGCTAGAGCCACGAATGAAAAACTGTCTTTT
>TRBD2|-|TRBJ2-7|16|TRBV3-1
CATSPYLAGGRTEQYF
TGTGCCACCTCCCCCTACCTAGCGGGAGGACGGACCGAGCAGTACTTC